This is a list of T cell receptor beta chains from one sample in a study of blood T cell repertoires in COVID-19. The repertoire was sequenced with immunoSEQ multiplex PCR; TCRdb's copy has only in-frame clones and lacks some. Of about 300,000 clones in the sample, approximately 90% are singletons; the top ten hold approximately 6%. The sequencing input was peripheral blood. Every receptor here comes from a woman in her forties or fifties with COVID-19, enrolled during active disease. Both conserved end residues are part of each CDR3. A D gene is named only where the DNA matches it firmly. A row's size may be missing; if present it is once, few, many or a size class.

v_gene	d_gene	j_gene	abundance	CDR3aa	CDR3nt
TRBV7-2	NA	TRBJ2-7	NA	CASSLAAVTYEQYF	TGTGCCAGCAGCTTAGCGGCAGTCACCTACGAGCAGTACTTC
TRBV6-5	NA	TRBJ2-7	NA	CASSYSSQIRSYEQYF	TGTGCCAGCAGTTACTCTTCGCAGATTCGCTCCTACGAGCAGTACTTC
TRBV3-1/TRBV3-2	NA	TRBJ2-7	NA	CASSPPGGSYEQYF	TGTGCCAGCAGCCCCCCGGGTGGCTCCTACGAGCAGTACTTC
TRBV5-1	NA	TRBJ2-7	once	CASSLGVGGPDEQYF	TGCGCCAGCAGCTTGGGGGTAGGAGGGCCAGACGAGCAGTACTTC
TRBV19	NA	TRBJ2-3	NA	CASSTYEVDTQYF	TGTGCCAGTAGTACCTACGAGGTAGATACGCAGTATTTT
TRBV11-3	TRBD1	TRBJ2-1	NA	CASRSGQGANNEQFF	TGTGCCAGCAGATCGGGACAGGGTGCAAACAATGAGCAGTTCTTC
TRBV5-1	NA	TRBJ2-5	NA	CASRPAAVQETQYF	TGCGCCAGCCGTCCTGCGGCGGTCCAAGAGACCCAGTACTTC
TRBV11-3	NA	TRBJ2-2	NA	CASSHTRANTGELFF	TGTGCCAGCAGCCACACTAGAGCGAACACCGGGGAGCTGTTTTTT
TRBV7-9	NA	TRBJ1-4	NA	CASSRTGTLGEKLFF	TGTGCCAGCAGCCGGACCGGGACTCTAGGGGAAAAACTGTTTTTT
TRBV30	TRBD2	TRBJ2-3	NA	CAWSVRLAGTDTQYF	TGTGCCTGGAGTGTGCGACTAGCGGGCACAGATACGCAGTATTTT
TRBV3-1/TRBV3-2	NA	TRBJ2-7	once	CASSQGQRSYEQYF	TGTGCCAGCAGCCAAGGGCAGCGCTCCTACGAGCAGTACTTC
TRBV12-5	NA	TRBJ2-1	NA	CASGLNLGPPGLTVQFF	TGTGCTAGTGGTTTGAATTTGGGGCCACCGGGACTCACCGTTCAGTTCTTC
TRBV11-2	TRBD2	TRBJ2-2	NA	CASSLERLAGDTGELFF	TGTGCCAGCAGCTTGGAGAGACTAGCGGGGGACACCGGGGAGCTGTTTTTT
TRBV11-2	TRBD1	TRBJ1-1	NA	CASSTGQGAAEAFF	TGTGCCAGCAGCACAGGACAGGGGGCTGCTGAAGCTTTCTTT
TRBV7-9	NA	TRBJ1-5	NA	CASSQVTPYSNQPQHF	TGTGCCAGCAGCCAAGTGACTCCCTATAGCAATCAGCCCCAGCATTTT
TRBV7-9	TRBD1	TRBJ1-5	once	CASTPLMTGPNQPQHF	TGTGCCAGCACCCCTCTAATGACAGGGCCTAATCAGCCCCAGCATTTT
TRBV7-3	NA	TRBJ1-2	NA	CASSSRTSGGYTF	TGTGCCAGCAGCTCCCGGACCTCAGGGGGCTACACCTTC
TRBV4-2	NA	TRBJ2-1	NA	CASSQGREYGNEQFF	TGTGCCAGCAGCCAAGGGAGGGAGTACGGGAATGAGCAGTTCTTC
TRBV10-3	NA	TRBJ2-1	NA	CATGGGGDHEQFF	TGTGCCACCGGGGGAGGGGGAGATCATGAGCAGTTCTTC
TRBV30	TRBD1	TRBJ2-7	NA	CAWRGPGTGQGQYF	TGTGCCTGGCGGGGGCCCGGGACAGGGCAGGGGCAGTACTTC
TRBV27	TRBD2	TRBJ2-1	NA	CASSLAGVSYNEQFF	TGTGCCAGCAGTTTAGCGGGAGTTTCCTACAATGAGCAGTTCTTC
TRBV5-1	TRBD2	TRBJ2-2	NA	CASSPSLAGHTGELFF	TGCGCCAGCAGCCCTTCTCTAGCGGGCCACACCGGGGAGCTGTTTTTT
TRBV19	NA	TRBJ1-6	NA	CASSNSIQGAYNSPLHF	TGTGCCAGTAGTAACTCAATCCAGGGCGCCTATAATTCACCCCTCCACTTT
TRBV25-1	TRBD1	TRBJ1-1	NA	CASSEQGVNTEAFF	TGTGCCAGCAGTGAACAGGGGGTGAACACTGAAGCTTTCTTT